This TCR beta chain came from a study of cytomegalovirus exposure and HLA in healthy donors. Study outcomes and limitations: The Asian-associated ancestry cluster reportedly had fewer N-insertions than the roughly 700-donor mean in a later analysis. Specificity of three CMV-associated chains for CMV antigens was verified in vitro.

Germline loops: CDR1 MGHRA, CDR2 YSYEKL. V lost 3 bases and J lost 3; bases outside the gene matches: 6. This CDR3 spans 15 amino acids. About this clone itself: No antigen is known for it.

PCR involved 60 Vbeta and 13 Jbeta primers. Data came from immunoSEQ multiplex PCR; TCRdb stores just in-frame clones and leaves some out. This sample carries roughly 100,000 clones, approximately 73% of them seen once, and the ten largest clones take 10%. The sample comprised PBMCs. The gene calls are TRBV4-1 and TRBJ2-7, with 9 bases that match TRBD1. This clonotype originated in a woman in her late teens or twenties in good health and CMV-seropositive. The CDR3 loop is CASSQPGTGIYEQYF. The CDR3 region has the DNA TGCGCCAGCAGCCAGCCCGGGACAGGGATCTACGAGCAGTACTTC.